This T cell receptor (beta chain) was sequenced during a study (dated by TCRdb to 2015 to 2017). In the study overall: The study examined whether tumor-infiltrating Tregs in breast cancer are drawn from blood Tregs or arise in situ by conversion from other CD4+ T cell subsets.

Full-length TCR variable regions were amplified by 5' RACE PCR with constant-region reverse primers, and semi-nested PCR with Nested Universal Primer A was subsequently performed. The ReliaPrep RNA Cell Miniprep System was used to extract total RNA, which was then reverse transcribed into 5'RACE-ready cDNA with the SMARTer RACE 5'/3' Kit. Full-length TCR alpha and beta libraries were barcoded with multiplex adaptors and sequenced on an Illumina MiSeq. Per the source publication's procedure: Sequencing data were pooled across the five patients for each of nine subset-tissue groups and compared by unsupervised clustering of TCR gene usage. The Morisita-Horn index was used to calculate repertoire similarity, with shared sequences weighted according to their contribution to each repertoire. Through fastp at Q25 and MiXCR, TCRdb rebuilt clones from the public reads, retaining in-frame beta chains. CDR3 protein sequences are deduplicated, and each keeps its most common genes and DNA. The V and J calls were determined by TCRdb, not by the authors. The sample has about 59,000 distinct CDR3 sequences on record, less than 25% of them singletons. The ten largest account for under 3.5% of the sample.

Tregs were isolated as CD4+CD25+CD127-/low cells. Tregs, naive and memory CD4+ T cells from tumor, blood and ipsilateral draining lymph nodes of about 5 breast cancer patients underwent full-length TCR alpha and beta sequencing. Tumor tissue, along with lymph nodes from ipsilateral axillary dissection, was perfused with PBS, minced, and then digested using collagenase I and hyaluronidase. A purity exceeding 90% was confirmed by FACS for the sorted cell populations. Trimming at the junction amounts to 4 bases on V and 3 bases on J, and the germline ends lie 12 bases apart. Looking up the germline V gene (reference sequence) yields CDR1 GTSNPN and CDR2 SVGIG. The CDR3 spans 13 residues, from the cysteine through the phenylalanine. Left in the record is the CDR3 DNA by itself, 39 bases read in frame from the first base. This clonotype was seen a few times. Its antigen remains undetermined. Base qualities are not at hand, and no much larger clone is one base apart.

Study-level results and caveats: Tumor-infiltrating Treg TCR alpha and beta sequences overlapped most with tumor naive CD4+ T cells, then with blood naive CD4+ T cells. The larger-cohort validation was restricted to a single TCR beta V-J rearrangement rather than whole repertoires. Tumor memory CD4+ T cell TCR gene usage was found to cluster with blood and lymph node memory CD4+ cells and with lymph node naive CD4+ cells.

The sequence links TRBV30 to TRBJ1-1; the D gene cannot be named for sure. The receptor comes from a female donor with breast cancer. Material for sequencing was tumor-infiltrating Tregs sorted from the breast tumor. The nucleotides are TGTGCCTGGACCCGCATGTACGACACTGAAGCTTTCTTT. Its translation is CAWTRMYDTEAFF.